Given below is one T cell receptor beta chain in context. The data stem from a study of spatial heterogeneity in lung cancer. Stated time point: blood at routine non-recurrence follow-up after resection. MiXCR, applied by TCRdb to the 5' RACE reads, yields one record per CDR3 protein. The sample lists roughly 99,000 distinct CDR3 sequences; roughly 19% were seen once. The clonotype originates from a male donor with early-stage non-small cell lung cancer. This sample comprised PBMCs, obtained at follow-up.

CDR3 in DNA: TGTGCCAGCAGCCCCGTGGGGAGTGATACGCAGTATTTT. Amino acid sequence: CASSPVGSDTQYF. This sequence joins TRBV3-1 and TRBJ2-3; a possible D gene is TRBD2 (5 bases). The CDR3 is 13 amino acids. Germline-derived CDR1 and CDR2 are LGHDT and YNNKEL (reference sequence). The V and J ends lost 4 bases and 6 bases respectively, with 11 bases between them.